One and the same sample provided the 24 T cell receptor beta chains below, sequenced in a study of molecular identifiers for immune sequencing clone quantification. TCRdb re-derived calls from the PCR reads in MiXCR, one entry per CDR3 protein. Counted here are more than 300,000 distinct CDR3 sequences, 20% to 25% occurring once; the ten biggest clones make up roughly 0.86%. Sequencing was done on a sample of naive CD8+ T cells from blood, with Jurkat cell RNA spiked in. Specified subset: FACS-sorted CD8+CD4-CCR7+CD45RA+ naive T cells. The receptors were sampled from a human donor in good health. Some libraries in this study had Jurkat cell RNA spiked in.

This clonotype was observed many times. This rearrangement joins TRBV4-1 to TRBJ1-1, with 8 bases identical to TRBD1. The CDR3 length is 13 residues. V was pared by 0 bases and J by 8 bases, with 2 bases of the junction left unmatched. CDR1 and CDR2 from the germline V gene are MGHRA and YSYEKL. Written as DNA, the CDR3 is TGCGCCAGCAGCCAAGACAGGGGGCACGAAGCTTTCTTT. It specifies CASSQDRGHEAFF.

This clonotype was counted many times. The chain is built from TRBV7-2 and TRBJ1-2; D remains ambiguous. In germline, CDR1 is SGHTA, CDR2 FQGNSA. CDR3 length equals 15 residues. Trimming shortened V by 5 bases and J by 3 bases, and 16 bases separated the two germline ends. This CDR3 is CASSEGAVVYYGYTF. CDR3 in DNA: TGTGCCAGCAGCGAGGGAGCAGTCGTTTACTATGGCTACACCTTC. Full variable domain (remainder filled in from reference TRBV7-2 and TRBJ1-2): GAGVSQSPSNKVTEKGKDVELRCDPISGHTALYWYRQSLGQGLEFLIYFQGNSAPDKSGLPSDRFSAERTGGSVSTLTIQRTQQEDSAVYLCASSEGAVVYYGYTFGSGTRLTVV.

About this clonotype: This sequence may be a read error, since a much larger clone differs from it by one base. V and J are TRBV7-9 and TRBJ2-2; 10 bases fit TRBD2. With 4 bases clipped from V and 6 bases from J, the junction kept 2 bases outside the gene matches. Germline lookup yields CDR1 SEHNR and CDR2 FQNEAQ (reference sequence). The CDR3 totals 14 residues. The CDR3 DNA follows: TGTGCCAGCAGCTCTAGCGGGAGATCCGGGGAGCTGTTTTTT. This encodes CASSSSGRSGELFF.

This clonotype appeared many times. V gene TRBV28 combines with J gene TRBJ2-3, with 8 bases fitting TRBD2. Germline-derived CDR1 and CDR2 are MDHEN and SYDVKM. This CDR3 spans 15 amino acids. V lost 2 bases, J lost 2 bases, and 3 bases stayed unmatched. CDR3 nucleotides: TGTGCCAGCAGTTTAGTAGCGGGGAACACAGATACGCAGTATTTT. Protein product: CASSLVAGNTDTQYF. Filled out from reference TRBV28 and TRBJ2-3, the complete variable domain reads DVKVTQSSRYLVKRTGEKVFLECVQDMDHENMFWYRQDPGLGLRLIYFSYDVKMKEKGDIPEGYSVSREKKERFSLILESASTNQTSMYLCASSLVAGNTDTQYFGPGTRLTVL.

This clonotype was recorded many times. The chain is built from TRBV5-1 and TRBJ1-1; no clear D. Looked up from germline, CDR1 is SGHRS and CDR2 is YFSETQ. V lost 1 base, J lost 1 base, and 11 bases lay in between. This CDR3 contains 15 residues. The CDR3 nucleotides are TGCGCCAGCAGCTTGTTCGTACCCGAGAACACTGAAGCTTTCTTT. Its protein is CASSLFVPENTEAFF.

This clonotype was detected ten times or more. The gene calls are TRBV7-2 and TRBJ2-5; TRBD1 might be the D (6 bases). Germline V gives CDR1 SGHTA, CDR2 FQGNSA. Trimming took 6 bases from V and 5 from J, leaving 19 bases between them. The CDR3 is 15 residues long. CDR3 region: CASRPWDKTTETQYF. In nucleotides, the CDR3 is TGTGCCAGCAGACCCTGGGACAAGACGACGGAGACCCAGTACTTC.

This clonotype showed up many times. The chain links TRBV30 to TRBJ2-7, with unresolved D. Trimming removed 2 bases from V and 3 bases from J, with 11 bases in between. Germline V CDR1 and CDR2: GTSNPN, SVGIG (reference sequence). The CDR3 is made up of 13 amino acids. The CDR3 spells CAWSLPGSYEQYF. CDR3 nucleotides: TGTGCCTGGAGTCTCCCTGGCAGCTACGAGCAGTACTTC. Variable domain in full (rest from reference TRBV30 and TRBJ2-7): SQTIHQWPATLVQPVGSPLSLECTVEGTSNPNLYWYRQAAGRGLQLLFYSVGIGQISSEVPQNLSASRPQDRQFILSSKKLLLSDSGFYLCAWSLPGSYEQYFGPGTRLTVT.

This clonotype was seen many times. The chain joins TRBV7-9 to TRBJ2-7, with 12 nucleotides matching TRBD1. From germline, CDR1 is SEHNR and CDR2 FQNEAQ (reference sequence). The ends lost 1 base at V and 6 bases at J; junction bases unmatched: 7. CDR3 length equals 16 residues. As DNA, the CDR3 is TGTGCCAGCAGCTTAGGGCTGGGACAGGGGGCTTTCGAGCAGTACTTC. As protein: CASSLGLGQGAFEQYF.

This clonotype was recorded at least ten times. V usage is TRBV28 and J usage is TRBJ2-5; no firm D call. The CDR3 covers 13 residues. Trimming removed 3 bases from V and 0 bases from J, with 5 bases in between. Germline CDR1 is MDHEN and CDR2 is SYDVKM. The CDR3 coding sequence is TGTGCCAGCAGTTTCAGGTACCAAGAGACCCAGTACTTC. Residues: CASSFRYQETQYF.

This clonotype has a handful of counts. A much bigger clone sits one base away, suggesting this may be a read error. The CDR3 DNA reads as TGTGCCAGCAGTCCACCCTCCGGGACATCCCAGTACTTC. This translates into CASSPPSGTSQYF. J is TRBJ2-7 and V is TRBV28; D is possibly TRBD1 (6 bases). This CDR3 contains 13 residues. CDR1 MDHEN and CDR2 SYDVKM come from the germline V gene. V lost 5 bases and J 10 bases, leaving 18 bases between the germline ends.

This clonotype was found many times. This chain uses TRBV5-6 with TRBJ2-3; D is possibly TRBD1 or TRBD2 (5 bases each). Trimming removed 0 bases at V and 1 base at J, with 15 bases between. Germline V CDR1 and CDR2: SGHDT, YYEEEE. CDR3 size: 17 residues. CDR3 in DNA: TGTGCCAGCAGCTTGGATTGGGGGAACGTGGGCACAGATACGCAGTATTTT. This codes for CASSLDWGNVGTDTQYF.

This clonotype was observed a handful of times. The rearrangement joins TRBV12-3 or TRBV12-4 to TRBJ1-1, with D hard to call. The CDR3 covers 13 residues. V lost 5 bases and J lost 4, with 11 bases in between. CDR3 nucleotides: TGTGCCAGCAGTCCCAACCCGGCCACTGAAGCTTTCTTT. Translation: CASSPNPATEAFF.

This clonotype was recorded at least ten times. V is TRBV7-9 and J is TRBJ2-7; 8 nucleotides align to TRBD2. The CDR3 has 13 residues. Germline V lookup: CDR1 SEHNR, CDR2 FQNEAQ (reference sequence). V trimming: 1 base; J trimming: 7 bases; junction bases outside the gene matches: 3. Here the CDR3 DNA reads TGTGCCAGCAGCTTAGTGAGCGGGAGTGAGCAGTACTTC. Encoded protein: CASSLVSGSEQYF. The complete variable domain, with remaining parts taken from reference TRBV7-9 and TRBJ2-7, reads DTGVSQNPRHKITKRGQNVTFRCDPISEHNRLYWYRQTLGQGPEFLTYFQNEAQLEKSRLLSDRFSAERPKGSFSTLEIQRTEQGDSAMYLCASSLVSGSEQYFGPGTRLTVT.

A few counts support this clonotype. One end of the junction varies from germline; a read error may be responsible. The CDR3 DNA is TGTGCCAGCAGTACCCCTTGGGATGAGCAGCTCTTC. This codes for CASSTPWDEQLF. The chain joins TRBV6-2 or TRBV6-3 to TRBJ2-1, with D uncertain. The germline CDR1 and CDR2 sequences are MNHEY and SVGEGT. The CDR3 extends over 12 amino acids.

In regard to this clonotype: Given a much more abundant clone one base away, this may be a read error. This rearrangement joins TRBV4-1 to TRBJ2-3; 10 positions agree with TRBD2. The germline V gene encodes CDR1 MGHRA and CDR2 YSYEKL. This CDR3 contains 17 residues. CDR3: CASSQGTSGELTDTQCF. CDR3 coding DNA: TGCGCCAGCAGCCAAGGGACTAGCGGAGAGCTCACAGATACGCAGTGTTTT.

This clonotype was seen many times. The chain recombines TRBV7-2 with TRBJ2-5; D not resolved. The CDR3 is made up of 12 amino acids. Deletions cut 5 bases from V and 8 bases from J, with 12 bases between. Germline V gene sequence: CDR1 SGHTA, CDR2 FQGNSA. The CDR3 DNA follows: TGTGCCAGCAGCCGAACCATTGAAACCCAGTACTTC. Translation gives CASSRTIETQYF.

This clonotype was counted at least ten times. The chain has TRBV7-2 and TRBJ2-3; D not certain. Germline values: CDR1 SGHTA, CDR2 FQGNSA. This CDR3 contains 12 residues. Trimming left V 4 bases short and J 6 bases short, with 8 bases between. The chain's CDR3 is CASSWVGDTQYF. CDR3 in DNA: TGTGCCAGCAGCTGGGTGGGGGATACGCAGTATTTT.

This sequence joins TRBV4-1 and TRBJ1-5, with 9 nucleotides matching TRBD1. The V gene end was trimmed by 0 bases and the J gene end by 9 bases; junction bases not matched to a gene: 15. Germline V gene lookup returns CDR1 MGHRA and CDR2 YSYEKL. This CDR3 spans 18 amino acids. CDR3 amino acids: CASSQDPAATGGERPQHF. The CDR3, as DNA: TGCGCCAGCAGCCAAGACCCCGCAGCCACAGGGGGCGAACGGCCCCAGCATTTT.

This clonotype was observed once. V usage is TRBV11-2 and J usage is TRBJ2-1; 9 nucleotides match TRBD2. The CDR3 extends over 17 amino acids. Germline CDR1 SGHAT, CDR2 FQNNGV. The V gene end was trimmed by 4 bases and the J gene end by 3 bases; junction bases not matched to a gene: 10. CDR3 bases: TGTGCCAGCAGCTCCCCCCTTGTGCGGGGGGGCTACAATGAGCAGTTCTTC. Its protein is CASSSPLVRGGYNEQFF.

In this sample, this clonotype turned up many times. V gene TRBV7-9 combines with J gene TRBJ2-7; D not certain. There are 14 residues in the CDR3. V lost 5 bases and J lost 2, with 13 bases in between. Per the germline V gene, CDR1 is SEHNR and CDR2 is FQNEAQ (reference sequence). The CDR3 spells CASSLGYGAYEQYF. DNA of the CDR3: TGTGCCAGCAGCCTAGGGTACGGAGCCTACGAGCAGTACTTC.

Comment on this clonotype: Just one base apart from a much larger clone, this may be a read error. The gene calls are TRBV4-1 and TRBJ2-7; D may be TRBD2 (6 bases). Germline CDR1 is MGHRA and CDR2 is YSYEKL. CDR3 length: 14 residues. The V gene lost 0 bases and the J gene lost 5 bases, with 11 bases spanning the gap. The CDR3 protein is CASSQDPRGNEQYF. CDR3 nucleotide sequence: TGCGCCAGCAGCCAAGACCCTCGGGGGAACGAGCAGTACTTC.

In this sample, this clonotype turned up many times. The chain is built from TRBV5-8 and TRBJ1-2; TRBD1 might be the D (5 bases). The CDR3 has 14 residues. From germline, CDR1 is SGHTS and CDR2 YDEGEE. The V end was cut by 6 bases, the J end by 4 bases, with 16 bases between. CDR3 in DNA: TGTGCCAGCACGTGGGCAGGGAGACTCTATGGCTACACCTTC. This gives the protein CASTWAGRLYGYTF.

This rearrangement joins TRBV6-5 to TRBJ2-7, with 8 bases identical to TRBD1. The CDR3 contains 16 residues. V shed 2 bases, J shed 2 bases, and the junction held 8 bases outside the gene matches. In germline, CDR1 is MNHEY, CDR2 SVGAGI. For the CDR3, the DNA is TGTGCCAGCAGTTACGAGCCGGACAGGGAGGCCTACGAGCAGTACTTC. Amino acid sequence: CASSYEPDREAYEQYF.

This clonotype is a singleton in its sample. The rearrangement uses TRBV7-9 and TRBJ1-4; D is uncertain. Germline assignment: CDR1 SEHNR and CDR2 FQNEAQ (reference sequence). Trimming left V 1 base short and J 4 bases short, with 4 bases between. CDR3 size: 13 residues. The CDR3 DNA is TGTGCCAGCAGCTTAGATAATAATGAAAAACTGTTTTTT. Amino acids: CASSLDNNEKLFF.